Below, 4 T cell receptor beta chains from the same sample are listed, as sequenced in a study of blood T cell repertoires in COVID-19. The table came from immunoSEQ multiplex PCR; TCRdb's copy has only in-frame clones and leaves some out. The sample holds roughly 70,000 clones, 89% seen once. Sequenced input: peripheral blood. Receptor source: a woman in her 50s with active COVID-19.

The genes are TRBV28 and TRBJ2-2; TRBD2 aligns across 14 bases. V shed 0 bases, J shed 7 bases, and the junction held 7 bases outside the gene matches. This CDR3 region has 18 residues. Germline V gives CDR1 MDHEN, CDR2 SYDVKM. This CDR3 reads CASSLWLGLAGDGGELFF. The CDR3, as DNA: TGTGCCAGCAGTTTATGGTTGGGACTAGCGGGAGATGGCGGGGAGCTGTTTTTT. The variable domain in full, with the rest retrieved from reference TRBV28 and TRBJ2-2, is DVKVTQSSRYLVKRTGEKVFLECVQDMDHENMFWYRQDPGLGLRLIYFSYDVKMKEKGDIPEGYSVSREKKERFSLILESASTNQTSMYLCASSLWLGLAGDGGELFFGEGSRLTVL.

The gene calls are TRBV20-1 and TRBJ2-7, with TRBD1 matching 9 bases. CDR3 length equals 13 residues. V gave up 3 bases and J gave up 3 bases; unmatched junction bases: 3. The V gene's germline CDR1 is DFQATT and CDR2 SNEGSKA (reference sequence). The CDR3 DNA reads TGCAGTGCTAGTAGGGGACAGGGCTACGAGCAGTACTTC. Amino acids: CSASRGQGYEQYF.

The V and J genes are TRBV18 and TRBJ2-7; TRBD1 might be the D (6 bases). V lost 2 bases and J 2 bases, leaving 10 bases between the germline ends. Germline CDR1 is KGHSH and CDR2 is LQKENI. The CDR3 is 14 residues long. CDR3 sequence reads: CASSPNRVAYEQYF. CDR3 DNA: TGTGCCAGCTCACCAAACAGGGTTGCCTACGAGCAGTACTTC.

V gene TRBV6-5 combines with J gene TRBJ2-7; maybe TRBD1 (5 bases). CDR3 length: 16 amino acids. Trimming took 2 bases from V and 2 from J, leaving 16 bases between them. Per the germline V gene, CDR1 is MNHEY and CDR2 is SVGAGI. The CDR3 coding sequence is TGTGCCAGCAGTTACGACCCAGGGCCCGGTCCCTACGAGCAGTACTTC. Translated, it gives CASSYDPGPGPYEQYF.